The sequence of this TCR beta chain was determined in a study of blood T cell repertoires in COVID-19. At the level of the study: PBMCs, B-cell-depleted T cells, or T cells provided the cDNA or gDNA that made up the material.

This CDR3 spans 12 amino acids. Original analysis: Amplifying reference gene primers gave estimates of nucleated cell counts. Sequencing used immunoSEQ multiplex PCR; TCRdb keeps in-frame clones, though not all of them. V, J and clone size reflect that table, while D and trimming were determined from the DNA. The table shows a few hundred thousand clones, with over 75% occurring only once. Material: PBMCs or T cells enriched from blood (not recorded which). The chain combines TRBV21-1 with TRBJ2-7; the table's D call TRBD1 went unverified against the DNA. TRBV21-1 is reported as a pseudogene. This receptor was obtained from a woman under 30 who had been exposed to COVID-19. The CDR3 spells CARRGKNYEQYF. The CDR3 region has the DNA TGTGCCCGAAGGGGGAAAAACTACGAGCAGTACTTC.